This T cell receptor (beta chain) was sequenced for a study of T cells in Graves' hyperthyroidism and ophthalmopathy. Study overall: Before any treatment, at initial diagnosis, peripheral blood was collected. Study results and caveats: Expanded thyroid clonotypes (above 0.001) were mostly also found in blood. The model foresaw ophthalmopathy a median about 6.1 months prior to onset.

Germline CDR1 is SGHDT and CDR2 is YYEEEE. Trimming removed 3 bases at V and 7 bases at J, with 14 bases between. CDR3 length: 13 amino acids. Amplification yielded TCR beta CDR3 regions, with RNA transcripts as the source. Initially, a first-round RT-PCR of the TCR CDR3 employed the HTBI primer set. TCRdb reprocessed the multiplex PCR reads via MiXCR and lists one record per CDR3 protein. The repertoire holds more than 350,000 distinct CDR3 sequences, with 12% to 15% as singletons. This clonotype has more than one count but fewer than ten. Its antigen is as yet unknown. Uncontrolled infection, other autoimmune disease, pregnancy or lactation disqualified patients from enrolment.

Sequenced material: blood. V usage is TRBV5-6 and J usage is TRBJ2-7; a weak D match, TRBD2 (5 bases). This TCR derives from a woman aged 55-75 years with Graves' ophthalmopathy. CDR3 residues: CASSSGISGEQYF. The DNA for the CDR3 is TGTGCCAGCAGCTCCGGGATTTCGGGGGAGCAGTACTTC.